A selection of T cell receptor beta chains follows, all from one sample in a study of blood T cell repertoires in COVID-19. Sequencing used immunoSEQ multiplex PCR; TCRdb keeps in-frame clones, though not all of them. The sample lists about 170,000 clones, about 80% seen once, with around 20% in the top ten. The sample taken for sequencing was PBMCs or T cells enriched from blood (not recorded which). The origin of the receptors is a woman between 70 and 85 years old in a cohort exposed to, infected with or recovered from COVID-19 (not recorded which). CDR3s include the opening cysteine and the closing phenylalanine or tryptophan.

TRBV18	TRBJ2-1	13	CASSPPGFSEQFF
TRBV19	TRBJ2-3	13	CASSKHGTDTQYF
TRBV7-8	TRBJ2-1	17	CASSPTSGRASSSEQFF
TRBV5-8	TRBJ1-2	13	CASRVQLGAGYTF
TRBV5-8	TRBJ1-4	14	CASSLLGGTEKLFF
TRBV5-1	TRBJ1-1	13	CASSLGENTEAFF
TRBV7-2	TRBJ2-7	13	CASSSSLPTSLSF
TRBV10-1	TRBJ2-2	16	CASIGSGTTNTGELFF
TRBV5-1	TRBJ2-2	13	CASSFGSTGELFF
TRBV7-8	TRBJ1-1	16	CASSLGERGLGTEAFF
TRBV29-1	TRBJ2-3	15	CSVAPNGQGTDTQYF
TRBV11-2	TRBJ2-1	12	CASSLTRGEQFF
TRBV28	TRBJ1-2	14	CASSLQGSNYGYTF
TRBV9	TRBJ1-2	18	CASSGPDIEDRGPYGYTF
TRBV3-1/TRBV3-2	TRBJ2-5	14	CASSLRRTGETQYF
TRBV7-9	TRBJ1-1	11	CASSSGDGAFF
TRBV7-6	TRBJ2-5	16	CASSPTGGRGKETQYF
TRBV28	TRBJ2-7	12	CASSLSRGEQYF
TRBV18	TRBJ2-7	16	CASSPLVPRSSYEQYF
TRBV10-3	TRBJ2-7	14	CATETSGSPYEQYF
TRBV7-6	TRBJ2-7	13	CASSQGQGAEQYF
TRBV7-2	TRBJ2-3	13	CASSPGHQDTQYF
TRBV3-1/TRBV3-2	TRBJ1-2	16	CASSQDVVGRGYGYTF
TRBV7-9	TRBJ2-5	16	CASSTTGGGLTETQYF
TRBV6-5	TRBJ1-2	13	CASSRQGAEGYTF
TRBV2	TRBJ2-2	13	CASSGAITGELFF
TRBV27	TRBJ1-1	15	CASSPGQGRPTEAFF
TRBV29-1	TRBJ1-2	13	CSVPGQSQYGYTF
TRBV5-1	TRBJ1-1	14	CASSRQGYNTEAFF
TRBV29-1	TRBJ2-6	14	CSVTGTSGANVLTF
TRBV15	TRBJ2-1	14	CATLRGGSYNEQFF
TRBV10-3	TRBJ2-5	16	CAISRGGLLYQETQYF
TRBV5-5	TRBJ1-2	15	CASSLGQDYSYGYTF
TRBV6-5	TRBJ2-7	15	CASSPAGGGSYEQYF
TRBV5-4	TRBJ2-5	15	CASSAGTGGAETQYF
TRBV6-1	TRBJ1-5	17	CASSARLRQGVNQPQHF
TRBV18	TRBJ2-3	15	CASSPGGARMEGQYF
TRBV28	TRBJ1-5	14	CASSVGQQFQPQHF
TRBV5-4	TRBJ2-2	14	CASSLAPNTGELFF
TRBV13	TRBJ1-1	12	CASSWTETEAFF
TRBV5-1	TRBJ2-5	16	CASSLHTSGLQETQYF